The clone carrying this T cell receptor (beta chain) was counted at least ten times. The antigen remains unidentified. Time point noted: newly diagnosed GD, antithyroid drugs for less than 3 months. PBMC-extracted RNA yielded the TCR library. The data derive from a study of regulatory T cells in long-lasting Graves disease. Arm-PCR of CDR3 regions and iRepertoire HTBI primers were used to build TCR beta libraries. TCRdb analysed the multiplex PCR reads with MiXCR anew, one entry per CDR3 protein. The sample records under 800,000 distinct CDR3 sequences, 16% being singletons. Overall study findings and caveats: For persistent Graves' patients, TCR diversity was lower than for newly diagnosed ones.

Germline V gene lookup returns CDR1 MNHNS and CDR2 SASEGT. The CDR3 has 14 residues. V was clipped by 8 bases and J by 2 bases, with 15 bases between them. These same data were also listed under a study on T cells in Graves' hyperthyroidism and ophthalmopathy.

The receptor's source is a young woman with Graves disease. The gene calls are TRBV6-1 and TRBJ1-2; D remains unclear. Source: peripheral blood mononuclear cells (PBMCs), taken at new diagnosis, from a patient treated with antithyroid drugs. CDR3 sequence reads: CASRMVGGNYGYTF. CDR3 nucleotides: TGTGCCAGCCGCATGGTAGGCGGAAACTATGGCTACACCTTC.